This note documents a single T cell receptor beta chain sequence. Its cognate antigen is unknown. This sample stems from a study of T cell responses to AZD1222 COVID-19 vaccine. Whole-study findings and limits: Baseline seropositivity characterized only a handful of AZD1222 recipients. Samples come after the peak T cell response, not at day 14. Clonal diversity was possibly underestimated, and white British individuals and females predominated among donors.

The repertoire was sequenced with immunoSEQ multiplex PCR; TCRdb's copy has only in-frame clones and lacks some. The sample lists 85,000 to 120,000 clones; around 91% were seen once. Germline CDR1 SGDLS, CDR2 YYNGEE. V lost 1 base, J lost 4 bases, and 9 bases stayed unmatched. The CDR3 contains 16 residues. Second-dose timings of about 4 or about 12 weeks were pooled. The gene calls are TRBV9 and TRBJ2-7; TRBD2 agrees at 9 bases. Here the sequenced sample was peripheral blood, taken 28 days after the second AZD1222 dose. The sequence was obtained from an adult who received the AZD1222 COVID-19 vaccine. CDR3 loop: CASSVSGSGGSYEQYF. CDR3 DNA: TGTGCCAGCAGCGTATCAGGTAGCGGGGGTTCTTACGAGCAGTACTTC.